The next 5 T cell receptor beta chains were all read from a single sample in a study of blood T cell repertoires in COVID-19 (TCRdb year 2020). Library preparation used the immunoSEQ multiplex PCR assay. TCRdb retrieved this table from immuneACCESS and kept in-frame rearrangements only. Not all clones are present; in checked studies, unresolved V genes account for under half, and no reason is known for the remainder. Counted in this sample were 160,000 or so clones; roughly 93% of them appeared once. The leading ten clones occupy about 2% of the sample. Sequencing was carried out using peripheral blood. Receptor source: a man between 18 and 29 years old with acute or convalescent COVID-19.

The chain links TRBV9 to TRBJ2-3, with a tentative D call TRBD2 (5 bases). Germline values: CDR1 SGDLS, CDR2 YYNGEE. Trimming shortened V by 1 base and J by 1 base, and 7 bases separated the two germline ends. The CDR3 spans 14 residues. CDR3: CASSVIARTDTQYF. In nucleotides, the CDR3 is TGTGCCAGCAGCGTAATAGCGCGCACAGATACGCAGTATTTT. The full variable domain, in which reference TRBV9 and TRBJ2-3 provide the parts outside the CDR3, is DSGVTQTPKHLITATGQRVTLRCSPRSGDLSVYWYQQSLDQGLQFLIQYYNGEERAKGNILERFSAQQFPDLHSELNLSSLELGDSALYFCASSVIARTDTQYFGPGTRLTVL.

The J gene is TRBJ1-3, the V gene TRBV9, with unresolved D. Germline V gene lookup returns CDR1 SGDLS and CDR2 YYNGEE. CDR3 length: 16 amino acids. V was pared by 2 bases and J by 4 bases, with 16 bases between. The CDR3 region is CASSVTAREAGNTIYF. The CDR3 DNA reads TGTGCCAGCAGCGTTACTGCAAGAGAGGCAGGAAACACCATATATTTT.

The chain recombines TRBV27 with TRBJ1-5; 8 bases are shared with TRBD1. The junction had 7 bases not matched to a gene; V was cut back by 6 bases and J by 3 bases. This CDR3 is 15 amino acids long. Germline V gives CDR1 MNHEY, CDR2 SMNVEV (reference sequence). The CDR3 bases are TGTGCCAGCAGCGTGGACAGGGAGTACAATCAGCCCCAGCATTTT. It codes for CASSVDREYNQPQHF.

The sample holds one count of this clone. At the DNA level, this CDR3 is encoded by other sequences in the same sample as well. V gene TRBV19 combines with J gene TRBJ1-5; 8 positions match TRBD1. Germline V gene sequence: CDR1 LNHDA, CDR2 SQIVND (reference sequence). V shed 3 bases, J shed 4 bases, and the junction held 2 bases outside the gene matches. This CDR3 has 14 amino acids. DNA for the CDR3: TGTGCCAGTAGTATTACAGGGGGGAATCAGCCCCAGCATTTT. Its protein product is CASSITGGNQPQHF.

This sequence joins TRBV6-6 and TRBJ1-4, with 8 positions matching TRBD1. CDR1 and CDR2 (germline): MNHNY, SVGAGI (reference sequence). V dropped 5 bases and J dropped 0; count of bases not matched to a gene: 8. The CDR3 covers 17 residues. The CDR3 here is CASSRRQGTATNEKLFF. CDR3 nucleotide sequence: TGTGCCAGCAGTCGAAGACAGGGGACCGCAACTAATGAAAAACTGTTTTTT.